This entry lists 22 T cell receptor beta chains sequenced from one sample in a study of patients and donors after allogeneic stem cell transplantation. TCRdb analysed the RT-PCR reads with MiXCR anew, one entry per CDR3 protein. This sample yields approximately 150,000 distinct CDR3 sequences, of which 37% are seen a single time; about 50% belongs to the top ten. The sample consisted of blood, either unsorted or a sorted T cell fraction (not recorded which). These receptors came from a human donor who was either an allogeneic HSCT recipient or a stem cell or donor lymphocyte infusion donor (not recorded which). It is not recorded whose cells these are; they may come from a transplant donor.

This chain links TRBV27 with TRBJ2-7; a possible D gene is TRBD1 (6 bases). Germline V gene lookup returns CDR1 MNHEY and CDR2 SMNVEV (reference sequence). V shed 5 bases and J shed 2 bases, with 16 bases lying between them. This CDR3 region has 15 residues. CDR3 coding DNA: TGTGCCAGCAGTACGGGCAGGGGCCTTACCTACGAGCAGTACTTC. It yields the protein CASSTGRGLTYEQYF.

The chain uses TRBV28 and TRBJ2-6; D gene uncertain. Trimming cost V 7 bases and J 0 bases, with 10 bases left between them. CDR3 length equals 15 residues. Germline CDR1 and CDR2: MDHEN and SYDVKM. CDR3 region: CASMVSLSGANVLTF. The CDR3 DNA reads TGTGCCAGCATGGTCAGCCTCTCTGGGGCCAACGTCCTGACTTTC.

J is TRBJ1-2 and V is TRBV7-6, with no clear D. The germline gives CDR1 SGHVS, CDR2 FNYEAQ. This CDR3 spans 14 amino acids. Between the trimmed V and J ends, which lost 5 bases and 5 bases, there was a span of 15 bases. The DNA of the CDR3 is TGTGCCAGCAGCCCGGAGATTTCTGATTATGGCTACACCTTC. This codes for CASSPEISDYGYTF.

The genes are TRBV7-9 and TRBJ1-2; 7 bases fit TRBD1. The CDR3 sequence is 13 residues long. CDR1 and CDR2 from the germline V gene are SEHNR and FQNEAQ (reference sequence). Trimming at V came to 3 bases and at J to 8 bases, leaving 6 bases not matched to a gene. CDR3 in DNA: TGTGCCAGCAGCTTGAGAGGGGGACAGGGCTACACCTTC. It is translated as CASSLRGGQGYTF.

The chain combines TRBV7-8 with TRBJ1-5; D not resolved. The CDR3 is 13 residues long. CDR1 is SGHVS and CDR2 is FQNEAQ in the germline V gene. V was trimmed by 1 base and J by 4 bases, leaving 5 bases between them. The CDR3 loop reads CASSLDTNQPQHF. The DNA for the CDR3 is TGTGCCAGCAGCTTAGACACGAATCAGCCCCAGCATTTT.

This sequence joins TRBV7-2 and TRBJ2-3; D perhaps matches TRBD2 (6 bases). The CDR3 runs 16 residues. Germline values: CDR1 SGHTA, CDR2 FQGNSA. Trimming removed 2 bases from V and 2 bases from J, with 14 bases in between. This chain's CDR3 is CASSLLASAPTDTQYF. CDR3 DNA sequence: TGTGCCAGCAGCTTACTGGCTAGCGCCCCCACAGATACGCAGTATTTT.

This clonotype was seen a single time. V and J are TRBV12-3 or TRBV12-4 and TRBJ2-3; weak D call: TRBD2 (6 bases). The CDR3 extends over 17 amino acids. With 5 bases removed from V and 6 bases from J, the gap between germline ends came to 24 bases. DNA for the CDR3: TGTGCCAGCAGTGGAGAAATAGCGGTCAAACCAGGGGATACGCAGTATTTT. Encoded protein: CASSGEIAVKPGDTQYF.

The J gene is TRBJ2-2, the V gene TRBV12-3 or TRBV12-4, with no clear D. CDR3 length: 13 amino acids. V was shortened by 6 bases and J by 6 bases, with 11 bases between the two germline ends. The CDR3 is CASRGMSPGELFF. CDR3 nucleotide sequence: TGTGCCAGCAGGGGCATGAGCCCCGGGGAGCTGTTTTTT.

The chain couples TRBV7-8 to TRBJ1-5, with D possibly being TRBD1 (6 bases). This CDR3 spans 14 amino acids. With 5 bases removed from V and 3 bases from J, the gap between germline ends came to 11 bases. From germline, CDR1 is SGHVS and CDR2 FQNEAQ. The CDR3 sequence: CASSVTGPNQPQHF. CDR3 nucleotide sequence: TGTGCCAGCAGCGTAACAGGGCCCAATCAGCCCCAGCATTTT.

The rearrangement links TRBV28 to TRBJ2-2, with 7 bases matching TRBD1. V lost 5 bases to trimming and J lost 3 bases; unmatched junction nucleotides: 9. The germline V gene encodes CDR1 MDHEN and CDR2 SYDVKM. This CDR3 has 16 amino acids. CDR3 coding DNA: TGTGCCAGCAGTCCGCTCCGGGACAGCTACACCGGGGAGCTGTTTTTT. Amino acids: CASSPLRDSYTGELFF.

This clonotype was seen ten or more times. J is TRBJ1-1 and V is TRBV30, with no clear D. V gave up 2 bases and J gave up 2 bases, with 12 bases separating them. CDR3 size: 14 residues. Germline assignment: CDR1 GTSNPN and CDR2 SVGIG (reference sequence). The CDR3 loop is CAWSSQSPNTEAFF. The DNA of the CDR3 is TGTGCCTGGAGTTCCCAGAGCCCTAACACTGAAGCTTTCTTT.

The V call is TRBV4-3, the J call TRBJ1-4; unclear D gene. The V end was cut by 0 bases, the J end by 1 base, with 9 bases between. Germline V lookup: CDR1 LGHNA, CDR2 YSLEER. CDR3 length: 16 amino acids. CDR3 sequence: CASSQDQLGTNEKLFF. Written as DNA, the CDR3 is TGCGCCAGCAGCCAAGATCAGCTCGGAACTAATGAAAAACTGTTTTTT.

The V call is TRBV20-1, the J call TRBJ2-7; D might be TRBD1 (5 bases). This CDR3 region has 14 residues. Germline V gene lookup returns CDR1 DFQATT and CDR2 SNEGSKA (reference sequence). Between the trimmed V and J ends, which lost 4 bases and 2 bases, there was a span of 15 bases. The CDR3 protein is CSAKRQGVTYEQYF. In DNA form, the CDR3 reads TGCAGTGCTAAGAGACAAGGGGTAACCTACGAGCAGTACTTC.

V gene TRBV6-4 combines with J gene TRBJ2-1, with 7 bases matching TRBD2. The germline gives CDR1 MRHNA, CDR2 SNTAGT. J lost 5 bases, V lost 7 bases, and 8 bases had no gene match. CDR3 length: 14 residues. The CDR3 DNA follows: TGTGCCAGCAAGGTCAGCGGGGTAAACAATGAGCAGTTCTTC. Translating it yields CASKVSGVNNEQFF.

J is TRBJ2-1 and V is TRBV7-9, with 9 bases aligning to TRBD2. CDR1 is SEHNR and CDR2 is FQNEAQ in the germline V gene (reference sequence). The CDR3 consists of 17 residues. Unmatched junction bases numbered 11, after V lost 5 bases and J lost 3 bases. The CDR3 is CASSKIHGTSSYNEQFF. CDR3 DNA: TGTGCCAGCAGCAAAATCCACGGGACTAGCAGCTACAATGAGCAGTTCTTC.

A few counts support this clonotype. The chain couples TRBV25-1 to TRBJ1-6; D perhaps matches TRBD1 (5 bases). Germline V lookup: CDR1 MGHDK, CDR2 SYGVNS. The CDR3 is 14 residues long. V gave up 6 bases and J gave up 4 bases, with 10 bases separating them. The CDR3: CASSTDTYNSPLHF. CDR3 nucleotide sequence: TGTGCCAGCAGCACGGACACTTATAATTCACCCCTCCACTTT. The entire variable domain, with the rest obtained from reference TRBV25-1 and TRBJ1-6, is as follows: EADIYQTPRYLVIGTGKKITLECSQTMGHDKMYWYQQDPGMELHLIHYSYGVNSTEKGDLSSESTVSRIRTEHFPLTLESARPSHTSQYLCASSTDTYNSPLHFGNGTRLTVT.

The chain recombines TRBV29-1 with TRBJ2-3; the match to TRBD1 covers 9 bases. CDR1 is SQVTM and CDR2 is ANQGSEA in the germline V gene. This CDR3 comprises 13 residues. V trimming: 5 bases; J trimming: 3 bases; junction bases outside the gene matches: 3. The CDR3 region is CSVMGQGTDTQYF. CDR3 in DNA: TGCAGCGTTATGGGACAGGGAACAGATACGCAGTATTTT.

The chain couples TRBV7-2 to TRBJ2-3; 8 nucleotides align to TRBD1. V was pared by 2 bases and J by 2 bases, with 3 bases of the junction left unmatched. The CDR3 runs to 15 residues. The germline V gene has CDR1 SGHTA and CDR2 FQGNSA. As DNA, the CDR3 is TGTGCCAGCAGCTTAAGACAGGGGATCACAGATACGCAGTATTTT. The encoded protein is CASSLRQGITDTQYF.

This clonotype was observed many times. The rearrangement joins TRBV29-1 to TRBJ1-2; 7 bases line up with TRBD1. With V trimmed by 8 bases and J by 6 bases, 6 bases remained unmatched. Looked up from germline, CDR1 is SQVTM and CDR2 is ANQGSEA. This CDR3 has 11 residues. The CDR3 DNA reads as TGCAGCTACTCAGGGGGGCATGGCTACACCTTC. Its translation: CSYSGGHGYTF.

The sample holds a few counts of this clonotype. The V call is TRBV5-1, the J call TRBJ1-2; D remains ambiguous. The germline V gene has CDR1 SGHRS and CDR2 YFSETQ. V was pared by 3 bases and J by 8 bases, with 17 bases between. CDR3 length: 14 amino acids. CDR3 sequence: CASSSPRTARGYTF. The DNA of the CDR3 is TGCGCCAGCAGCTCCCCCCGGACCGCTAGGGGCTACACCTTC.

V and J are TRBV20-1 and TRBJ2-3; maybe TRBD2 (5 bases). Germline assignment: CDR1 DFQATT and CDR2 SNEGSKA (reference sequence). CDR3 length: 16 amino acids. V was cut by 5 bases and J by 2 bases, with 20 bases left in between. In DNA form, the CDR3 reads TGCAGTGCTGATCACGGGCAGGCGAGGGCCACAGATACGCAGTATTTT. Encoded protein: CSADHGQARATDTQYF.

The chain links TRBV2 to TRBJ1-2; D remains ambiguous. The length of the CDR3 is 13 residues. The germline V gene encodes CDR1 SNHLY and CDR2 FYNNEI. V was pared by 6 bases and J by 8 bases, with 16 bases between. CDR3 in amino acids: CASSRAGLWGYTF. CDR3 DNA: TGTGCCAGCAGCCGCGCGGGCCTTTGGGGCTACACCTTC.